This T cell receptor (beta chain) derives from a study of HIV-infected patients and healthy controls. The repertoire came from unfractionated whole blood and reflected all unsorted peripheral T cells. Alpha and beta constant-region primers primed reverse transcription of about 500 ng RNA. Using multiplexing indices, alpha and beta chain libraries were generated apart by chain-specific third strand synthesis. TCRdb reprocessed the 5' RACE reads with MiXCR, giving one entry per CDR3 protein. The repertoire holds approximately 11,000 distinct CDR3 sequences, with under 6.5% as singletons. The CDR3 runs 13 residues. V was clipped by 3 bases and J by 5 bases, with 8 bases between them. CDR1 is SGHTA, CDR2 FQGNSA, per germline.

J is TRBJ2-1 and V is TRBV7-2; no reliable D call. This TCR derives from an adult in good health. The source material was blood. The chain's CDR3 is CASSLSNDNEQFF. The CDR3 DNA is TGTGCCAGCAGCTTGAGTAACGACAATGAGCAGTTCTTC. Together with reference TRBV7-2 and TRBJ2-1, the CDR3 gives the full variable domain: GAGVSQSPSNKVTEKGKDVELRCDPISGHTALYWYRQSLGQGLEFLIYFQGNSAPDKSGLPSDRFSAERTGGSVSTLTIQRTQQEDSAVYLCASSLSNDNEQFFGPGTRLTVL.